What follows is one T cell receptor (beta chain) and its context. Its matching antigen is unknown. CDR3 length: 15 amino acids. The germline gives CDR1 SGHAT, CDR2 FQNNGV. J gave up 3 bases and V 4 bases, and 5 bases lay outside the gene matches. The data originate from a study of beta chain features in type 1 diabetes. Expressed TCRB transcripts got sequenced, as all isolated RNA was reverse transcribed. Only in-frame clones appear in the TCRdb table, and some are missing; sequencing was by immunoSEQ multiplex PCR. The data show some 640,000 clones, 11% to 15% seen once. Findings and caveats of the study: There was no resolution here of whether HLA type influences TCRB rearrangement. TCRB CDR3 length was moderately but significantly reduced in all four CD4+ subsets of Type 1 diabetes patients.

J is TRBJ2-1 and V is TRBV11-2; 8 bases agree with TRBD2. This clonotype originated in a man aged 18 to 30 with type 1 diabetes. Sample: naive CD4+ T cells from blood. In DNA form, the CDR3 reads TGTGCCAGCAGCTGGCTCGGGGGGGTCTACAATGAGCAGTTCTTC. Its protein is CASSWLGGVYNEQFF.